The present TCR beta chain was sequenced within a study of T cell repertoires in cytomegalovirus infection. Study background: Carrying CMV and the relevant HLA type showed in public TCR beta signatures. Findings and limits, study-wide: CMV carriers with the relevant HLA were identified by cumulative public TCR beta family frequency.

In TCRdb, the reads were re-called with MiXCR into one record per CDR3 protein. This table has approximately 1,000,000 distinct CDR3 sequences, less than 40% appearing once. The germline V gene has CDR1 MNHEY and CDR2 SVGEGT. The CDR3 spans 18 residues. V lost 0 bases, J lost 2 bases, and 10 bases stayed unmatched. Details on this clonotype: Its antigen is undetermined.

Sequenced material: cultured CD8+ T cells from PBMCs, taken from culture after CMV antigen stimulation. V is TRBV6-2 or TRBV6-3 and J is TRBJ2-3; 8 bases map to TRBD2. The TCR comes from a human donor in good health (CMV status not recorded). Some clones in this sample may be carry-over from other donors' samples. CDR3: CASSYSKEAGENTDTQYF. In DNA form, the CDR3 reads TGTGCCAGCAGTTACTCGAAGGAAGCGGGGGAGAACACAGATACGCAGTATTTT.